The clone carrying this TCR beta chain has at least ten counts. What it binds is not known. The time point here: pre-sensitization, week 0. The treatment denotes: therapeutic diphenylcyclopropenone sensitization with weekly scalp DPC. Sample donors consisted of patients with alopecia, aged 18 to 70 years, who were suitable for DPC. Authors' analysis steps: Per-sample TCR counts ranged from 23,224 to 690,600, median around 88,000. TCRdb fed the RACE reads into MiXCR, producing one record per CDR3 protein. TCRdb, rather than the study authors, made the V and J calls. The table shows more than 250,000 distinct CDR3 sequences, with approximately 8% occurring only once. The sample comes from a study of human T cells and chemical hapten exposure. Study conclusions and caveats: Patch test score rose with PT1 expanded TCRs, significant at 8, 16, 32, not 4.

The TCR was taken from a man aged 18 to 29 with alopecia areata. Some clones in this sample may be carry-over from other donors' samples. This material consisted of whole blood, taken in connection with sensitization to the hapten diphenylcyclopropenone (DPC).

The CDR3: CASSLRDRASLAKNIQYF. The CDR3 bases are TGTGCCAGCAGCCTCCGGGACAGGGCCTCCTTAGCCAAAAACATTCAGTACTTC. This rearrangement joins TRBV7-3 to TRBJ2-4, with 9 bases matching TRBD1. The germline V gene has CDR1 SGHTA and CDR2 FQGTGA. The CDR3 consists of 18 residues. With 5 bases clipped from V and 0 bases from J, the junction kept 11 bases outside the gene matches. Looking up the rest from reference TRBV7-3 and TRBJ2-4 gives the full variable domain: GAGVSQTPSNKVTEKGKYVELRCDPISGHTALYWYRQSLGQGPEFLIYFQGTGAADDSGLPNDRFFAVRPEGSVSTLKIQRTERGDSAVYLCASSLRDRASLAKNIQYFGAGTRLSVL.